This TCR beta chain is drawn from a study of siplizumab effects on memory and regulatory T cells. Study conclusions and caveats: Siplizumab significantly brought down the alloreactive sequences that trace back to unstimulated CD4+ memory cells. Siplizumab gave mappable alloreactive CD4+ clones an average Treg-derived fraction of about 70%, against over 25% in controls. Greater diversity than memory cells seemed evident in naive T cells, which also appeared to be major alloresponse contributors.

This CDR3 comprises 12 residues. Germline V gene sequence: CDR1 SQVTM, CDR2 ANQGSEA. Sequences were generated from unstimulated naive, memory, effector memory and TEMRA subsets in a few donor pairs. The table came from immunoSEQ multiplex PCR; TCRdb's copy has only in-frame clones and leaves some out. The top ten hold about 0.1% of the sample, which has tens of thousands of clones, just over 95% seen once. Regarding this clone: Its target is unknown. A read error may produce the germline difference seen at one junction end.

This TCR came from a human donor in good health. The rearrangement links TRBV29-1 to TRBJ2-7, with 9 nucleotides matching TRBD1. The sequencing sample was made of naive CD8+ T cells sorted from blood. The CDR3, as DNA: TGCAGCGTTGAAGGTCAAGGGACAGGGACTCACTTC. This sequence encodes CSVEGQGTGTHF.